This T cell receptor beta chain originates from a study of blood T cell repertoires in COVID-19. Looking at the study overall: Nucleic acid was either cDNA or gDNA, and it came from T cells, B-cell-depleted T cells, or PBMCs.

The CDR3 consists of 14 residues. Per germline, CDR1 SGHNT and CDR2 YENEEA. V dropped 1 base and J dropped 4 bases, with 10 bases sitting between them. In the authors' methods: Reference gene primer amplification gave estimated nucleated cell counts. Generated by immunoSEQ multiplex PCR, the TCRdb table keeps only in-frame clones and is missing some. The D gene and trimming were derived from the DNA, and the V and J assignments and clone size from that table. Here the sample spans about 57,000 clones, roughly 87% being singletons. This TCR came from a woman older than 75 with COVID-19, enrolled during active disease. The chain has TRBV11-3 and TRBJ2-5, with D maybe TRBD2 (6 bases). What was sequenced was peripheral blood. The CDR3 bases are TGTGCCAGCAGCTTAGGTTACGGGGGAGAGACCCAGTACTTC. Translating gives CASSLGYGGETQYF.